One TCR beta chain is described in this entry. Germline is not matched at one junction end, which may reflect a read error. Three rounds of nested PCR, following a modified ARM-PCR protocol, produced the TCRbeta library. TCRdb redid the calling of the multiplex PCR reads with MiXCR, one entry per CDR3 protein. The repertoire consists of 70,000 or so distinct CDR3 sequences, with about 60% occurring once and the leading ten covering 20%. This sample's RNA came from whole unsorted tissue. This sample is drawn from a study of tumor and adjacent non-tumor tissue in lung cancer. From germline, CDR1 is DFQATT and CDR2 SNEGSKA (reference sequence). The length of the CDR3 is 14 residues.

Sequencing used lung tumor tissue. The sequence was collected from a man between 45 and 60 years old with non-small cell lung cancer. The chain joins TRBV20-1 to TRBJ2-5; TRBD2 might be the D (7 bases). The CDR3 here is CNARSPGGGETQYF. The DNA of the CDR3 is TGCAATGCTAGATCACCGGGGGGCGGAGAGACCCAGTACTTC.